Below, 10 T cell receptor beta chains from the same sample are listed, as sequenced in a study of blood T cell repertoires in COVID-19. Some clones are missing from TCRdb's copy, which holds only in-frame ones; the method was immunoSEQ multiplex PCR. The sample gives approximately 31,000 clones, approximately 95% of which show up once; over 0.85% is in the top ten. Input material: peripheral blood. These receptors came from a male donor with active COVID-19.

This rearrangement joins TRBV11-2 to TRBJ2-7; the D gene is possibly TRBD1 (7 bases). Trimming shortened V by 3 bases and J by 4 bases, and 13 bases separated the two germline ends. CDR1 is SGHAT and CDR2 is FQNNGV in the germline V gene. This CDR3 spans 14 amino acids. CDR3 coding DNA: TGTGCCAGCAGCTTGTCCCCAGGGGGGTACGAGCAGTACTTC. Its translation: CASSLSPGGYEQYF.

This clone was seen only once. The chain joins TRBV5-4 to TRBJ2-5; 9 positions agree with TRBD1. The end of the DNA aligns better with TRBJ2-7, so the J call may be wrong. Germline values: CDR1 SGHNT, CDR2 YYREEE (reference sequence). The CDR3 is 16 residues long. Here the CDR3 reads CASSPRDRVLVGEQYF. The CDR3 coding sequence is TGTGCCAGCAGCCCTCGGGACAGGGTATTGGTGGGCGAGCAGTACTTC.

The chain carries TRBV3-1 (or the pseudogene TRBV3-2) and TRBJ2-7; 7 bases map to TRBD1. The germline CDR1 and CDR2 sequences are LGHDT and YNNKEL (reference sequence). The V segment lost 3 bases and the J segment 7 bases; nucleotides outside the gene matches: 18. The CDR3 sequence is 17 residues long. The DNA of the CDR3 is TGTGCCAGCAGCCAGACAGGGACAAGTATCTTCCGTCGGGAGCAGTACTTC. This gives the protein CASSQTGTSIFRREQYF.

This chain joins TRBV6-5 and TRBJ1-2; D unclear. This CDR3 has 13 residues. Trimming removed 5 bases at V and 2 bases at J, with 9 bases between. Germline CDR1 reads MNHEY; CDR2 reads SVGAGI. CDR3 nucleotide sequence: TGTGCCAGCAGTCGCGGTCTGAACTATGGCTACACCTTC. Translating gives CASSRGLNYGYTF.

DNA for the CDR3: TGTGCCTGGAATCGGCAGGGAACCAACGGGGAGCTGTTTTTT. Protein product: CAWNRQGTNGELFF. The chain employs TRBV30 and TRBJ2-2, with D possibly matching TRBD1 (5 bases). CDR1 and CDR2 from the germline V gene are GTSNPN and SVGIG (reference sequence). The V end lost 4 bases, the J end lost 7 bases, and 16 bases lay between the germline ends. The CDR3 length is 14 residues. Complete variable domain (other parts from reference TRBV30 and TRBJ2-2): SQTIHQWPATLVQPVGSPLSLECTVEGTSNPNLYWYRQAAGRGLQLLFYSVGIGQISSEVPQNLSASRPQDRQFILSSKKLLLSDSGFYLCAWNRQGTNGELFFGEGSRLTVL.

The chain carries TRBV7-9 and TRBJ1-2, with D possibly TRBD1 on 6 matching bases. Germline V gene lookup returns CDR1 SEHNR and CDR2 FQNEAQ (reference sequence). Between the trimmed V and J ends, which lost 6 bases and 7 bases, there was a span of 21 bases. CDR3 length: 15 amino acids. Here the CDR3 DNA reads TGTGCCAGCAGGACCGGGGCCCAGGGGCCGGGTGGCTACACCTTC. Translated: CASRTGAQGPGGYTF. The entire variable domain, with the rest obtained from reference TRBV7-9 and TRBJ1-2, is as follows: DTGVSQNPRHKITKRGQNVTFRCDPISEHNRLYWYRQTLGQGPEFLTYFQNEAQLEKSRLLSDRFSAERPKGSFSTLEIQRTEQGDSAMYLCASRTGAQGPGGYTFGSGTRLTVV.

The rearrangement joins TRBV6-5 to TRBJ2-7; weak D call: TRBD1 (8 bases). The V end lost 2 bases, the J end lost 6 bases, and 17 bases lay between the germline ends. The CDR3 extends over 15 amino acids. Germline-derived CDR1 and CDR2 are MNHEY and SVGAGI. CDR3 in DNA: TGTGCCAGCAGTTACCAAAGGACAGGGAGGGGCGAGCAGTACTTC. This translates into CASSYQRTGRGEQYF.

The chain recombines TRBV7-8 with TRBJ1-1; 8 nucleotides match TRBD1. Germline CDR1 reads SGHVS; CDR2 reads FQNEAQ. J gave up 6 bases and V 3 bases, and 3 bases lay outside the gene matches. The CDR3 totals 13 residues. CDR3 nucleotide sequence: TGTGCCAGCAGCTTCAGACAGGGGCCTGAAGCTTTCTTT. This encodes CASSFRQGPEAFF.

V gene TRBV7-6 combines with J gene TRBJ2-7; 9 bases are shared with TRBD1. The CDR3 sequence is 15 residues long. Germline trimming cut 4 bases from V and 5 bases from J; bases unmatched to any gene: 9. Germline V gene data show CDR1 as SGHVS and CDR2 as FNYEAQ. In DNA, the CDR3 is TGTGCCAGCAGCTATCGACCGGGACAGGGTAACGAGCAGTACTTC. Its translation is CASSYRPGQGNEQYF.

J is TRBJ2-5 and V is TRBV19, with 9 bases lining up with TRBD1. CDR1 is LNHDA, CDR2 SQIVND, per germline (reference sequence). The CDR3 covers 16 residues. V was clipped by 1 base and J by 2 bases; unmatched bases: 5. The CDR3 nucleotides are TGTGCCAGTAGTATAGTCTATGACAGGGGGCAAGAGACCCAGTACTTC. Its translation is CASSIVYDRGQETQYF.